These 25 T cell receptor beta chains were sequenced from one sample in a study of vaccination and CD4 T cells after COVID-19. No cognate antigen is known for these TCRs. Treatment noted: roughly 11-day PBMC culture with coronavirus spike peptide pools or control peptides (ViraFEST assay). An Oncomine TCR Beta short-read assay was used to sequence the DNA from cultured CD4+ T cells. TCRdb independently ran MiXCR on the PCR reads; one entry per CDR3 protein. Altogether over 15,000 distinct CDR3 sequences are present, 55% to 85% being singletons, with the ten largest covering approximately 11%. Material: CD4+ T cells from blood, cultured in vitro. The receptors were gathered from a human donor who had recovered from COVID-19.

The rearrangement links TRBV10-1 to TRBJ2-5, with D perhaps assigned TRBD1 or TRBD2 (5 bases each). The CDR3 loop spans 16 amino acids. V shed 6 bases and J shed 4 bases, with 21 bases lying between them. Germline values: CDR1 WNHNN, CDR2 SYGVQD (reference sequence). The CDR3 loop is CASRGGQGALGETQYF. DNA of the CDR3: TGCGCCAGCAGGGGCGGCCAGGGAGCATTGGGAGAGACCCAGTACTTC.

The rearrangement joins TRBV7-2 to TRBJ2-7, with D tentatively TRBD1 or TRBD2 (6 bases each). Looked up from germline, CDR1 is SGHTA and CDR2 is FQGNSA. This CDR3 spans 15 amino acids. V was shortened by 4 bases and J by 4 bases, with 17 bases between the two germline ends. The CDR3 DNA follows: TGTGCCAGCAGCTCAAGGGGGGTTACGCGTTACGAGCAGTACTTC. This encodes CASSSRGVTRYEQYF.

The chain carries TRBV6-1 and TRBJ1-5, with 7 nucleotides matching TRBD1. The CDR3 extends over 16 amino acids. Germline V gene lookup returns CDR1 MNHNS and CDR2 SASEGT. The ends lost 6 bases at V and 0 bases at J; junction bases unmatched: 8. CDR3 sequence: CASRRDSIYSNQPQHF. The CDR3 coding sequence is TGTGCCAGCAGGAGGGACAGCATATATAGCAATCAGCCCCAGCATTTT.

The chain is built from TRBV6-5 and TRBJ1-2, with no clear D. From germline, CDR1 is MNHEY and CDR2 SVGAGI. The CDR3 length is 18 residues. Trimming shortened V by 0 bases and J by 2 bases, and 19 bases separated the two germline ends. The CDR3 spells CASSYSTPRPAPNYGYTF. DNA of the CDR3: TGTGCCAGCAGTTACTCGACTCCACGGCCGGCACCCAACTATGGCTACACCTTC.

The chain uses TRBV28 and TRBJ1-2, with D uncertain. Germline V gene data show CDR1 as MDHEN and CDR2 as SYDVKM. The CDR3 contains 12 residues. V lost 8 bases and J 9 bases, leaving 16 bases between the germline ends. The CDR3 loop reads CASRQLGVSYTF. DNA for the CDR3: TGTGCCAGCCGCCAGTTGGGTGTCAGCTACACCTTC.

This clonotype has a handful of counts. The V gene is TRBV7-8, the J gene TRBJ2-5, with D unresolved. The V end lost 2 bases, the J end lost 2 bases, and 3 bases lay between the germline ends. The CDR3 length is 12 residues. Per the germline V gene, CDR1 is SGHVS and CDR2 is FQNEAQ. CDR3 DNA: TGTGCCAGCAGCTTACGACAAGAGACCCAGTACTTC. This codes for CASSLRQETQYF.

In this sample, this clonotype turned up once. The chain uses TRBV20-1 and TRBJ1-1; 8 nucleotides line up with TRBD1. V dropped 0 bases and J dropped 6; count of bases not matched to a gene: 9. This CDR3 has 15 residues. CDR1 and CDR2 (germline): DFQATT, SNEGSKA (reference sequence). The CDR3 DNA reads TGCAGTGCTAGAGATCCCAGGGGGCGTTTGTCTGAAGCTTTCTTT. Protein: CSARDPRGRLSEAFF.

There are a few counts of this clonotype. J is TRBJ1-5 and V is TRBV6-1; 9 nucleotides match TRBD1. The CDR3 length is 16 residues. Unmatched junction bases numbered 8, after V lost 7 bases and J lost 1 base. Germline CDR1 is MNHNS and CDR2 is SASEGT. Written as DNA, the CDR3 is TGTGCCAGCAACCCGGGACAGGGTATGAGCAATCAGCCCCAGCATTTT. It yields the protein CASNPGQGMSNQPQHF.

The chain employs TRBV7-9 and TRBJ2-7, with 12 bases lining up with TRBD1. The germline CDR1 and CDR2 sequences are SEHNR and FQNEAQ (reference sequence). Trimming took 5 bases from V and 1 from J; bases not matched to a gene: 3. This CDR3 is built from 15 residues. The CDR3 region is CASSRGQGASYEQYF. As DNA, the CDR3 is TGTGCCAGCAGCCGGGGACAGGGGGCTTCCTACGAGCAGTACTTC.

V is TRBV27 and J is TRBJ1-6; D remains unclear. Germline-derived CDR1 and CDR2 are MNHEY and SMNVEV (reference sequence). V lost 6 bases and J lost 10, with 16 bases in between. CDR3 length equals 14 residues. The CDR3 spells CASSAGPGNSPLHF. The CDR3 DNA is TGTGCCAGCAGCGCTGGGCCGGGGAACTCACCCCTCCACTTT.

The V and J genes are TRBV7-2 and TRBJ1-5; D remains ambiguous. V lost 3 bases, J lost 7 bases, and 10 bases lay in between. Germline V CDR1 and CDR2: SGHTA, FQGNSA. The CDR3 has 13 residues. CDR3 nucleotide sequence: TGTGCCAGCAGCTTTTCTCCGCTCCAGCCCCAGCATTTT. Translating gives CASSFSPLQPQHF.

This chain joins TRBV4-3 and TRBJ1-2, with D unclear. CDR1 is LGHNA and CDR2 is YSLEER in the germline V gene. The CDR3 totals 14 residues. The V gene lost 1 base and the J gene lost 5 bases, with 11 bases spanning the gap. In DNA form, the CDR3 reads TGCGCCAGCAGCCAAGTGGTAGGCATTTATGGCTACACCTTC. As protein: CASSQVVGIYGYTF.

This chain uses TRBV24-1 with TRBJ2-7; D uncertain. The CDR3 runs to 11 residues. Germline loops: CDR1 KGHDR, CDR2 SFDVKD. V was clipped by 2 bases and J by 3 bases, with 1 base between them. CDR3 in DNA: TGTGCCACCAGTGATTACTACGAGCAGTACTTC. Translating it yields CATSDYYEQYF.

The chain uses TRBV24-1 and TRBJ2-3; tentatively, D is TRBD1 (6 bases). V lost 1 base to trimming and J lost 3 bases, with 13 bases between them. Looked up from germline, CDR1 is KGHDR and CDR2 is SFDVKD. The length of the CDR3 is 16 residues. CDR3 loop: CATSDFGRGRTDTQYF. CDR3 DNA sequence: TGTGCCACCAGTGATTTCGGCAGGGGAAGGACAGATACGCAGTATTTT.

This chain joins TRBV27 and TRBJ2-5; TRBD2 aligns across 8 bases. Looked up from germline, CDR1 is MNHEY and CDR2 is SMNVEV (reference sequence). The CDR3 covers 14 residues. V was pared by 3 bases and J by 5 bases, with 5 bases of the junction left unmatched. In DNA, the CDR3 is TGTGCCAGCAGTTTCCGTAGCGGGATTGAGACCCAGTACTTC. Protein product: CASSFRSGIETQYF.

The chain recombines TRBV20-1 with TRBJ2-7, with D uncertain. With 0 bases removed from V and 1 base from J, the gap between germline ends came to 13 bases. The CDR3 consists of 15 residues. CDR1 and CDR2 (germline): DFQATT, SNEGSKA (reference sequence). The chain's CDR3 is CSAREPGLGSYEQYF. CDR3 DNA sequence: TGCAGTGCTAGAGAACCGGGCCTCGGGTCCTACGAGCAGTACTTC.

This chain connects TRBV20-1 to TRBJ2-1; 8 positions agree with TRBD1. V shed 5 bases, J shed 6 bases, and the junction held 9 bases outside the gene matches. CDR3 size: 14 residues. CDR1 and CDR2 from the germline V gene are DFQATT and SNEGSKA (reference sequence). The DNA for the CDR3 is TGCAGTGCTCACCGGGACAGGCGCCTCAATGAGCAGTTCTTC. It specifies CSAHRDRRLNEQFF.

The chain has TRBV19 and TRBJ1-1; tentatively, D is TRBD1 (5 bases). CDR3 size: 16 residues. CDR1 and CDR2 from the germline V gene are LNHDA and SQIVND (reference sequence). V was clipped by 7 bases and J by 4 bases, with 22 bases between them. CDR3 protein: CASTTQGRLGGTEAFF. Written as DNA, the CDR3 is TGTGCCAGTACCACCCAGGGTAGATTAGGTGGCACTGAAGCTTTCTTT.

This clonotype was observed a single time. The rearrangement links TRBV6-1 to TRBJ1-2; no clear D. Trimming pared 6 bases from V and 1 base from J, leaving 18 bases between. The CDR3 is 16 residues long. Germline V gene lookup returns CDR1 MNHNS and CDR2 SASEGT. The CDR3 protein is CASRFIRTHDNYGYTF. The CDR3 DNA sequence: TGTGCCAGCAGATTTATTCGGACCCATGATAACTATGGCTACACCTTC.

V usage is TRBV6-5 and J usage is TRBJ1-1; 9 bases agree with TRBD1. Germline V gives CDR1 MNHEY, CDR2 SVGAGI. Unmatched junction bases numbered 11, after V lost 2 bases and J lost 7 bases. CDR3 length: 16 residues. The CDR3 is CASSYLPGTGNFEAFF. In DNA, the CDR3 is TGTGCCAGCAGTTACCTACCCGGGACAGGGAATTTTGAAGCTTTCTTT.

V gene TRBV20-1 combines with J gene TRBJ1-2; possible D gene TRBD1, 5 bases. Trimming pared 0 bases from V and 6 bases from J, leaving 23 bases between. The CDR3 loop spans 17 amino acids. Germline values: CDR1 DFQATT, CDR2 SNEGSKA (reference sequence). CDR3 nucleotide sequence: TGCAGTGCTAGAGATCGTTCATTCCGGGGGGAGGGCGATGGCTACACCTTC. Translating gives CSARDRSFRGEGDGYTF.

The gene calls are TRBV28 and TRBJ1-1, with D tentatively TRBD1 (6 bases). The CDR3 contains 12 residues. The germline V gene has CDR1 MDHEN and CDR2 SYDVKM. Trimming took off 2 bases at V and 10 bases at J, with 11 bases between the two ends. CDR3 region: CASSLVGGGAFF. CDR3 sequence (DNA): TGTGCCAGCAGTTTAGTGGGGGGCGGAGCTTTCTTT.

This chain links TRBV7-9 with TRBJ1-5, with 7 bases aligning to TRBD1. V lost 5 bases, J lost 0 bases, and 4 bases stayed unmatched. CDR1 is SEHNR and CDR2 is FQNEAQ in the germline V gene (reference sequence). CDR3 length: 15 residues. This CDR3 is CASSAGQVSNQPQHF. The CDR3 coding sequence is TGTGCCAGCAGCGCCGGACAGGTTAGCAATCAGCCCCAGCATTTT. Together with reference TRBV7-9 and TRBJ1-5, the CDR3 gives the full variable domain: DTGVSQNPRHKITKRGQNVTFRCDPISEHNRLYWYRQTLGQGPEFLTYFQNEAQLEKSRLLSDRFSAERPKGSFSTLEIQRTEQGDSAMYLCASSAGQVSNQPQHFGDGTRLSIL.

The chain joins TRBV18 to TRBJ2-7; 9 bases agree with TRBD2. Germline loops: CDR1 KGHSH, CDR2 LQKENI. The CDR3 has 16 amino acids. The ends lost 3 bases at V and 0 bases at J; junction bases unmatched: 6. The CDR3 is CASSPLAGPSSYEQYF. The DNA of the CDR3 is TGTGCCAGCTCACCCCTAGCGGGACCAAGCTCCTACGAGCAGTACTTC.

V usage is TRBV21-1 and J usage is TRBJ2-6; the table gives TRBD2 as D, unverified against the DNA. TRBV21-1 is recorded as a pseudogene. This CDR3 contains 17 residues. The CDR3 sequence: CASSKGAESSGANVLTF. The DNA for the CDR3 is TGTGCCAGCAGCAAAGGGGCCGAGAGCTCTGGGGCCAACGTCCTGACTTTC.